The rows below give T cell receptor beta chains drawn from one sample of a study of a mutant IDH1 vaccine in newly diagnosed glioma. Clones were sequenced by immunoSEQ multiplex PCR, and TCRdb holds only the in-frame ones, with some missing. The data contain 30,000 to 35,000 clones, 85% to 90% of them singletons. For these receptors, no antigen is known. The specimen comprised PBMCs, sampled from a glioma patient whose treatment included an IDH1 peptide vaccine. These receptors all come from a man aged 18 to 30 with glioma. Both conserved end residues are part of each CDR3.

v_call,j_call,cdr3_aa
TRBV5-1,TRBJ2-2,CASSPLPRLAANTGELFF
TRBV2,TRBJ1-2,CASSEDRALYGYTF
TRBV7-2,TRBJ2-3,CASSLQRDTDTQYF
TRBV6-6,TRBJ2-7,CASSYEQPEQYF
TRBV5-1,TRBJ2-2,CASSLKRMGDTGELFF
TRBV9,TRBJ2-5,CASSVAAGGKETQYF
TRBV4-3,TRBJ1-1,CASSQSTVMNTEAFF
TRBV7-2,TRBJ2-7,CASSQATVTSYEQYF
TRBV29-1,TRBJ2-7,CSVAGNGVFYEQYF
TRBV2,TRBJ2-3,CASSVNRDTQYF